Listed below are T cell receptor beta chains from one sample, sequenced in a study of blood T cell repertoires in COVID-19. Profiling relied on immunoSEQ multiplex PCR, and the TCRdb table lists in-frame clones only, not all of them. The sample has 130,000 or so clones, about 80% seen once. The sequencing input was peripheral blood. All receptors derive from a human donor in a cohort sampled during active COVID-19. Each CDR3 is given with its conserved first and last residue. A D gene is named only where the DNA matches it firmly. Clone size appears in some rows only: once, few, many, or a class for an expanded clone.

d_gene	abundance	v_gene	j_gene	CDR3aa	CDR3nt
NA	NA	TRBV29-1	TRBJ2-7	CSVEVAYEQYF	TGCAGCGTTGAAGTCGCCTACGAGCAGTACTTC
NA	NA	TRBV4-2	TRBJ2-2	CASSHAGTNTGELFF	TGTGCCAGCAGCCATGCGGGGACGAACACCGGGGAGCTGTTTTTT
TRBD1	NA	TRBV30	TRBJ1-4	CAWSLDRVEEKLFF	TGTGCCTGGAGCTTGGACAGGGTTGAAGAAAAACTGTTTTTT
NA	NA	TRBV28	TRBJ1-6	CASRIYGGTANSPLHF	TGTGCCAGCAGGATTTATGGTGGGACTGCTAATTCACCCCTCCACTTT
TRBD2	NA	TRBV5-6	TRBJ2-3	CASSRTSGSTDTQYF	TGTGCCAGCAGCCGCACTAGCGGGAGCACAGATACGCAGTATTTT
NA	NA	TRBV5-1	TRBJ2-3	CASSSQTGTDTQYF	TGCGCCAGCAGCTCGCAGACTGGCACAGATACGCAGTATTTT
TRBD1	NA	TRBV5-1	TRBJ2-7	CASSLLDRSYEQYF	TGCGCCAGCAGCTTGTTGGACAGGTCCTACGAGCAGTACTTC
NA	few	TRBV6-5	TRBJ2-2	CASSRGDSRTGELFF	TGTGCCAGCAGCCGAGGGGACTCACGTACCGGGGAGCTGTTTTTT
TRBD1	NA	TRBV27	TRBJ2-7	CASRPGTGATYEQYF	TGTGCCAGCAGACCCGGGACAGGGGCAACCTACGAGCAGTACTTC
NA	few	TRBV7-3	TRBJ1-4	CASSLTAAANEKLFF	TGTGCCAGCAGCTTAACCGCGGCAGCCAATGAAAAACTGTTTTTT